The count of the clone carrying this T cell receptor (beta chain) is one. The V end lost 6 bases, the J end lost 7 bases, and 15 bases lay between the germline ends. Germline CDR1 is MNHEY and CDR2 is SMNVEV (reference sequence). The CDR3 consists of 14 residues. Survey-level TCR beta sequencing used the immunoSEQ assay. Only in-frame clones appear in the TCRdb table, and some are missing; sequencing was by immunoSEQ multiplex PCR. In the table there are around 49,000 clones, more than 80% of which are singletons. The TCR originated in a man between 40 and 49 years old with rheumatoid arthritis. What was sequenced was PBMCs. V and J are TRBV27 and TRBJ1-4; D is uncertain. CDR3 bases: TGTGCCAGCAGCGATCCGGGCCGCGTTGAAAAACTGTTTTTT. It translates to CASSDPGRVEKLFF.